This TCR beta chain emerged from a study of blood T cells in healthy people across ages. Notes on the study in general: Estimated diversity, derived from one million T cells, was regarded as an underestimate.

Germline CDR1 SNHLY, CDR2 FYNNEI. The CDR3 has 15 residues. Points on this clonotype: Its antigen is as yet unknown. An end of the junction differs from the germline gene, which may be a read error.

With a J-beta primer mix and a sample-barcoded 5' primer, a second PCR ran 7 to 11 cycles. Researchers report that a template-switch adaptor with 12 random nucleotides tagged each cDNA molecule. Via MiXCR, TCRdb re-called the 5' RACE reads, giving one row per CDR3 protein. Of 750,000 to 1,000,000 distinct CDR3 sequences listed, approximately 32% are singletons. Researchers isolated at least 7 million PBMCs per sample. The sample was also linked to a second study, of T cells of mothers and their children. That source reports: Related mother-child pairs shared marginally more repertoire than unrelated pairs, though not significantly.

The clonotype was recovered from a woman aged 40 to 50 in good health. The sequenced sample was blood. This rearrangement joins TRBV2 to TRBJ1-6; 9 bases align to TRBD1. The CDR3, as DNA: TGTGCCAGCAGTGATTCCGGGACAGGGTTCTCACCCCGCCACTTT. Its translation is CASSDSGTGFSPRHF.